In this sample, the clone carrying this T cell receptor (beta chain) turned up a few times. CDR3 length: 16 residues. With 1 base clipped from V and 4 bases from J, the junction kept 7 bases outside the gene matches. From germline, CDR1 is SGHDT and CDR2 YYEEEE. In the original processing: The assay estimated nucleated cells by amplifying reference gene primers. Repertoires were generated with immunoSEQ multiplex PCR, while TCRdb's copy carries only in-frame clones and drops some. V and J calls and clone size are those listed in that table; D and trimming were worked out from the DNA. The table lists about 250,000 clones, around 90% of them singletons, with roughly 3% in the top ten. The data stem from a study of blood T cell repertoires in COVID-19. The wider study: Samples taken during acute and convalescent COVID-19 were collected in the United States, Italy and Spain. From T cells, B-cell-depleted T cells, or PBMCs came the material, which was cDNA or gDNA.

Material: peripheral blood. The sequence came from a young man with active or convalescent COVID-19. The gene calls are TRBV5-6 and TRBJ2-5; 10 bases match TRBD2. In nucleotides, the CDR3 is TGTGCCAGCAGCTTGCCCCCAGCGGGGGGGCGAGAGACCCAGTACTTC. It codes for CASSLPPAGGRETQYF.